This TCR beta chain was retrieved from a study of cytomegalovirus exposure and HLA in healthy donors. A multiplex PCR was run with 60 Vbeta primers and 13 Jbeta primers. Clones were sequenced by immunoSEQ multiplex PCR, and TCRdb holds only the in-frame ones, with some missing. The sample yields some 120,000 clones, over 60% seen once. The clonotype was recovered from a woman aged 35 to 49 in good health and CMV-seropositive. The sequencing input was PBMCs.

The CDR3 loop is CASSRADSRILGLFF. In nucleotides, the CDR3 is TGTGCCAGCAGCCGAGCGGACAGTCGGATTTTAGGACTGTTTTTT. The rearrangement joins TRBV7-9 to TRBJ1-4; TRBD1 might be the D (6 bases). Trimming cost V 5 bases and J 13 bases, with 23 bases left between them. This CDR3 is built from 15 residues. Germline CDR1 reads SEHNR; CDR2 reads FQNEAQ (reference sequence). Combining the CDR3 with reference TRBV7-9 and TRBJ1-4 gives the whole variable domain DTGVSQNPRHKITKRGQNVTFRCDPISEHNRLYWYRQTLGQGPEFLTYFQNEAQLEKSRLLSDRFSAERPKGSFSTLEIQRTEQGDSAMYLCASSRADSRILGLFFGSGTQLSVL.